Below are 12 T cell receptor beta chains sequenced from a single sample in a study of shared clonotypes between healthy human individuals. TCRdb's copy holds only in-frame clones and misses some; the assay was immunoSEQ multiplex PCR. The sample records over a million clones, 96% being singletons. The sequenced material came from naive CD4+ T cells sorted from blood. Regarding subset: CD45RA+ positively selected. The source of these receptors is a man aged 30 to 45 in good health.

CDR3 sequence: CASSAGRTSSGANVLTF. In nucleotides, the CDR3 is TGTGCCAGCAGCGCGGGGCGGACTAGTTCGGGGGCCAACGTCCTGACTTTC. The chain recombines TRBV9 with TRBJ2-6, with 7 bases fitting TRBD2. The CDR3 contains 17 residues. Germline CDR1 reads SGDLS; CDR2 reads YYNGEE. V lost 3 bases to trimming and J lost 4 bases; unmatched junction nucleotides: 10.

J is TRBJ1-5 and V is TRBV21-1. TRBV21-1 is a pseudogene segment. The CDR3 has 19 residues. The CDR3 DNA reads as TGTGCCAGCAGCAAAGACGAACCTAAACCGGGGACCAAAAGAAAGCCCCAGCATTTT. Encoded protein: CASSKDEPKPGTKRKPQHF.

V gene TRBV11-2 combines with J gene TRBJ2-2; no clear D gene. V lost 6 bases and J lost 2, with 13 bases in between. Germline V gene lookup returns CDR1 SGHAT and CDR2 FQNNGV. The CDR3 spans 15 residues. The chain's CDR3 is CASRLGTTNTGELFF. The CDR3 region has the DNA TGTGCCAGCAGGCTGGGTACTACAAACACCGGGGAGCTGTTTTTT.

The chain links TRBV6-6 to TRBJ2-2; the D is unclear. Germline V CDR1 and CDR2: MNHNY, SVGAGI (reference sequence). Between the trimmed V and J ends, which lost 0 bases and 6 bases, there was a span of 11 bases. This CDR3 contains 15 residues. Here the CDR3 reads CASSYSWANAGELFF. The CDR3 DNA is TGTGCCAGCAGTTACTCCTGGGCTAATGCCGGGGAGCTGTTTTTT.

The V gene is TRBV9, the J gene TRBJ1-2; 10 bases align to TRBD1. Germline trimming cut 6 bases from V and 8 bases from J; bases unmatched to any gene: 10. This CDR3 has 14 amino acids. Germline V gives CDR1 SGDLS, CDR2 YYNGEE. The DNA of the CDR3 is TGTGCCAGCACCAGACAGGGGGCTTTAGGAGGCTACACCTTC. Encoded protein: CASTRQGALGGYTF.

The rearrangement links TRBV10-3 to TRBJ1-3; 7 nucleotides match TRBD1. Trimming cost V 8 bases and J 4 bases; bases outside gene matches: 5. The germline gives CDR1 ENHRY, CDR2 SYGVKD. This CDR3 has 13 amino acids. The CDR3 DNA reads as TGTGCCATCCTAGACAGGGAGGGAAACACCATATATTTT. This codes for CAILDREGNTIYF.

This chain links TRBV27 with TRBJ2-3; TRBD2 is a possible D gene (5 bases). Germline assignment: CDR1 MNHEY and CDR2 SMNVEV (reference sequence). V gave up 5 bases and J gave up 1 base, with 19 bases separating them. The CDR3 has 17 amino acids. CDR3 in amino acids: CASSPPLQRRGTDTQYF. In nucleotides, the CDR3 is TGTGCCAGCAGTCCACCACTTCAGCGGCGGGGCACAGATACGCAGTATTTT.

This chain links TRBV30 with TRBJ2-7; 7 bases align to TRBD1. Germline V gene data show CDR1 as GTSNPN and CDR2 as SVGIG (reference sequence). With 1 base clipped from V and 2 bases from J, the junction kept 5 bases outside the gene matches. The CDR3 contains 14 residues. As DNA, the CDR3 is TGTGCCTGGAGTGGACTCGGGACAGCCTACGAGCAGTACTTC. Translation: CAWSGLGTAYEQYF.

The V and J genes are TRBV18 and TRBJ2-1; TRBD1 aligns across 9 bases. CDR1 and CDR2 from the germline V gene are KGHSH and LQKENI. The CDR3 consists of 14 residues. The J segment lost 4 bases and the V segment lost 4 bases, leaving 2 bases of the junction unmatched. The CDR3 sequence: CASSRDREYNEQFF. CDR3 nucleotides: TGTGCCAGCTCACGGGACAGGGAGTACAATGAGCAGTTCTTC. The full variable domain, in which reference TRBV18 and TRBJ2-1 provide the parts outside the CDR3, is NAGVMQNPRHLVRRRGQEARLRCSPMKGHSHVYWYRQLPEEGLKFMVYLQKENIIDESGMPKERFSAEFPKEGPSILRIQQVVRGDSAAYFCASSRDREYNEQFFGPGTRLTVL.

The genes are TRBV6-1 and TRBJ2-1; 13 bases line up with TRBD2. The CDR3 runs to 16 residues. Trimming took 3 bases from V and 6 from J; bases not matched to a gene: 5. Germline-derived CDR1 and CDR2 are MNHNS and SASEGT. The CDR3 DNA reads as TGTGCCAGCAGTGACCGGACTAGCGGGAGACGCAATGAGCAGTTCTTC. Protein product: CASSDRTSGRRNEQFF.

This clone appeared once. V usage is TRBV9 and J usage is TRBJ1-5, with D possibly being TRBD1 (6 bases). CDR3 length: 14 amino acids. Trimming stripped 4 bases from V and 3 bases from J, with 11 bases between. Germline CDR1 is SGDLS and CDR2 is YYNGEE. The DNA for the CDR3 is TGTGCCAGCAGCCGGGACACGGACAATCAGCCCCAGCATTTT. Its translation: CASSRDTDNQPQHF.

V and J are TRBV6-1 and TRBJ1-2, with 7 nucleotides matching TRBD1. CDR3 size: 13 residues. The junction had 7 bases not matched to a gene; V was cut back by 6 bases and J by 6 bases. Germline CDR1 is MNHNS and CDR2 is SASEGT. CDR3 sequence: CASRETGRDGYTF. CDR3 in DNA: TGTGCCAGCAGGGAGACAGGGAGGGATGGCTACACCTTC.